This T cell receptor beta chain was captured in a study of blood T cell repertoires in COVID-19. Under the authors' procedure: The authors estimated nucleated cell counts from reference gene primer amplification. Produced via immunoSEQ multiplex PCR; TCRdb's table is partial and in-frame only. The DNA was the basis for D and trimming; V, J and clone size are from that table. In the table there are 99,000 or so clones, about four fifths of which are singletons. The sample comprised peripheral blood. The receptor was derived from a man aged 60 to 75 with acute or convalescent COVID-19.

The DNA for the CDR3 is TGTGCCAGCAGCTTGTCGGAACAGCGGGTTGAAAAACTGTTTTTT. Protein sequence: CASSLSEQRVEKLFF. The J gene is TRBJ1-4, the V gene TRBV7-6, with D hard to call. Between the trimmed V and J ends, which lost 3 bases and 7 bases, there was a span of 15 bases. Germline V CDR1 and CDR2: SGHVS, FNYEAQ. This CDR3 is built from 15 residues.